Each of the 3 T cell receptor beta chains below was sequenced from the same sample in a study of blood T cell repertoires in COVID-19. Some clones are missing from TCRdb's copy, which holds only in-frame ones; the method was immunoSEQ multiplex PCR. The sample gives about 160,000 clones, 85% of which show up once; less than 10% is in the top ten. Material: peripheral blood. The source is a woman between 55 and 75 years old with COVID-19, enrolled during active disease.

CDR3 sequence (DNA): TGTGCCAGTAGTCGATCCCCCAGGGCTCCGTACACTGAAGCTTTCTTT. Amino acids: CASSRSPRAPYTEAFF. The rearrangement uses TRBV19 and TRBJ1-1, with D perhaps matching TRBD1 (5 bases). Per germline, CDR1 LNHDA and CDR2 SQIVND (reference sequence). The CDR3 runs 16 residues. V lost 5 bases and J lost 3, with 19 bases in between.

The V and J genes are TRBV12-5 and TRBJ2-6, with 8 bases fitting TRBD1. The V and J ends lost 5 bases and 0 bases, in that order; junction bases with no gene match: 9. Germline CDR1 and CDR2: LGHNT and FRNRAP. This CDR3 has 18 amino acids. CDR3 region: CASGLRTGRASGANVLTF. CDR3 coding DNA: TGTGCTAGTGGTCTTCGGACAGGGAGAGCCTCTGGGGCCAACGTCCTGACTTTC. The entire variable domain, with the rest obtained from reference TRBV12-5 and TRBJ2-6, is as follows: DARVTQTPRHKVTEMGQEVTMRCQPILGHNTVFWYRQTMMQGLELLAYFRNRAPLDDSGMPKDRFSAEMPDATLATLKIQPSEPRDSAVYFCASGLRTGRASGANVLTFGAGSRLTVL.

This clone is a singleton in its sample. The chain couples TRBV2 to TRBJ2-7; a weak D match, TRBD2 (5 bases). Trimming removed 8 bases at V and 3 bases at J, with 14 bases between. The CDR3 has 13 amino acids. Germline V CDR1 and CDR2: SNHLY, FYNNEI. CDR3 sequence: CASLLGEDYEQYF. The CDR3 DNA sequence: TGTGCCAGCCTTTTGGGAGAAGACTACGAGCAGTACTTC.